This T cell receptor (beta chain) was profiled in a study of T cells in Graves' hyperthyroidism and ophthalmopathy. CDR1 SGHRS and CDR2 YFSETQ come from the germline V gene. J lost 3 bases, V lost 4 bases, and 9 bases had no gene match. The CDR3 runs 16 residues. The source material, RNA transcripts, was used to amplify TCR beta CDR3 regions. The HTBI primer set served for first-round RT-PCR of the TCR CDR3. One entry per CDR3 protein, called by TCRdb with MiXCR from the multiplex PCR reads. The sample holds some 620,000 distinct CDR3 sequences; under 20% are singletons and the top ten take approximately 3.9%. This clonotype was detected only a few times.

The sequence derives from a woman aged 25 to 39 with Graves' hyperthyroidism. What was sequenced was blood. The rearrangement uses TRBV5-1 and TRBJ2-2, with 7 bases fitting TRBD1. CDR3 sequence: CASSLTGYQDTGELFF. The DNA of the CDR3 is TGCGCCAGCAGCCTGACAGGGTATCAGGACACCGGGGAGCTGTTTTTT.